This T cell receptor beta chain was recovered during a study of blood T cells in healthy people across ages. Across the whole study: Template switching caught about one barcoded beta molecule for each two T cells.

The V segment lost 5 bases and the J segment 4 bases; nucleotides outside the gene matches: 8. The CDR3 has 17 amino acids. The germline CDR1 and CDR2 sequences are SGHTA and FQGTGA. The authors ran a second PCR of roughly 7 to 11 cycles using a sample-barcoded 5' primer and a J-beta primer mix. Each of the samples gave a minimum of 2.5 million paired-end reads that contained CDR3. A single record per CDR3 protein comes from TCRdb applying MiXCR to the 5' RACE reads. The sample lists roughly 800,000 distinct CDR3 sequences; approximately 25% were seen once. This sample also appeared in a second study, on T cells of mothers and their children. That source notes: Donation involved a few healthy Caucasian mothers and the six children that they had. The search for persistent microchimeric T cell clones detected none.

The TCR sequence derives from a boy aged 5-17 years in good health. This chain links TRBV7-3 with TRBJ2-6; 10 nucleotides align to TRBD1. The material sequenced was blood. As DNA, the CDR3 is TGTGCCAGCAGCCCCCTGGGACAGGGGAGAGGGGCCAACGTCCTGACTTTC. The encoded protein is CASSPLGQGRGANVLTF.